Included here is one T cell receptor beta chain sequence, with context. The data derive from a study of Graves' ophthalmopathy and Graves' hyperthyroidism. Other autoimmune disease, uncontrolled infection, pregnancy and lactation led to exclusion. From RNA, the CDR3 regions of TCR beta chains were amplified and sequenced. The first-round RT-PCR employed HTBI primers together with the Qiagen OneStep RT-PCR kit. A multiplex PCR was then performed as the second round. TCRdb re-analysed the multiplex PCR reads in MiXCR, keeping a single row per CDR3 protein. In the table there are 300,000 to 400,000 distinct CDR3 sequences, approximately 18% of which are singletons. With 8 bases clipped from V and 8 bases from J, the junction kept 16 bases outside the gene matches. The CDR3 is made up of 15 amino acids.

The J gene is TRBJ1-2, the V gene TRBV12-3 or TRBV12-4, with 8 bases aligning to TRBD1. The clonotype originates from an adult woman with stable Graves' hyperthyroidism. Sequenced material: peripheral blood. The CDR3 spells CASASQTGTGYGYTF. DNA for the CDR3: TGTGCCAGCGCTAGCCAAACCGGGACAGGATACGGCTACACCTTC.